Each of the 5 T cell receptor beta chains below was sequenced from the same sample in a study of T cell responses to AZD1222 COVID-19 vaccine. Assay used: immunoSEQ multiplex PCR; TCRdb lists only in-frame clones, some missing. This sample has some 150,000 clones, with around nine tenths found just once. The sample in question was peripheral blood, obtained on day 0 of AZD1222 vaccination. The receptors originated from an adult in good health.

The count of this clone is one. The V and J genes are TRBV24-1 and TRBJ2-1, with 8 bases fitting TRBD1. J was trimmed by 5 bases and V by 12 bases; bases with no gene match: 14. Germline CDR1 and CDR2: KGHDR and SFDVKD. The CDR3 contains 15 residues. For the CDR3, the DNA is TGTGCCTCATCCGAAGGGGGGACAGGCCACAATGAGCAGTTCTTC. This gives the protein CASSEGGTGHNEQFF.

The rearrangement uses TRBV5-4 and TRBJ1-3, with D perhaps matching TRBD1 (5 bases). V lost 2 bases and J 2 bases, leaving 8 bases between the germline ends. The length of the CDR3 is 14 residues. Germline values: CDR1 SGHNT, CDR2 YYREEE (reference sequence). CDR3 sequence reads: CASSFMGAGNTIYF. The CDR3 DNA is TGTGCCAGCAGCTTTATGGGGGCTGGAAACACCATATATTTT.

V is TRBV19 and J is TRBJ1-1, with 8 bases identical to TRBD1. J gave up 0 bases and V 5 bases, and 2 bases lay outside the gene matches. The CDR3 has 14 amino acids. Germline lookup yields CDR1 LNHDA and CDR2 SQIVND (reference sequence). CDR3 region: CASSLRGLNTEAFF. The CDR3 region has the DNA TGTGCCAGTAGTCTCAGGGGGCTGAACACTGAAGCTTTCTTT.

This chain links TRBV7-9 with TRBJ2-5; D gene uncertain. V was clipped by 1 base and J by 2 bases, with 8 bases between them. The CDR3 has 14 amino acids. Germline CDR1 reads SEHNR; CDR2 reads FQNEAQ (reference sequence). The CDR3 nucleotides are TGTGCCAGCAGCTTAGACACTATTCAAGAGACCCAGTACTTC. It specifies CASSLDTIQETQYF. Full variable domain (remainder filled in from reference TRBV7-9 and TRBJ2-5): DTGVSQNPRHKITKRGQNVTFRCDPISEHNRLYWYRQTLGQGPEFLTYFQNEAQLEKSRLLSDRFSAERPKGSFSTLEIQRTEQGDSAMYLCASSLDTIQETQYFGPGTRLLVL.

The V call is TRBV5-6, the J call TRBJ2-1; 7 nucleotides align to TRBD1. The germline CDR1 and CDR2 sequences are SGHDT and YYEEEE. This CDR3 has 16 residues. The V gene end was trimmed by 2 bases and the J gene end by 0 bases; junction bases not matched to a gene: 5. This CDR3 is CASSFLGGNSYNEQFF. CDR3 coding DNA: TGTGCCAGCAGCTTTCTAGGGGGCAACTCCTACAATGAGCAGTTCTTC.